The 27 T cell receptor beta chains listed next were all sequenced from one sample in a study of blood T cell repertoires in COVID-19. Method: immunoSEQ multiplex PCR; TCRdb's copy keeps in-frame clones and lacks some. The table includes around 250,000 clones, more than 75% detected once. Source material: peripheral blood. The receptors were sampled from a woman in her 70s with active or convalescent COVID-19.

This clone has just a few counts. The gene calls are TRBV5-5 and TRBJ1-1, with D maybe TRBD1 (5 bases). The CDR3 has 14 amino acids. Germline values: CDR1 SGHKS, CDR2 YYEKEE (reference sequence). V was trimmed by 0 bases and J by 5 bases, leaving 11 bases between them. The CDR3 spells CASSLERGRTEAFF. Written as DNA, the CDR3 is TGTGCCAGCAGCTTGGAGCGGGGGAGGACTGAAGCTTTCTTT.

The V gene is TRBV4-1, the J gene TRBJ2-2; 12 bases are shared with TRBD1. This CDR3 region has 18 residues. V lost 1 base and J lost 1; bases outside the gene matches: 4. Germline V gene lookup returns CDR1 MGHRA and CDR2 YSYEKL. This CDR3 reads CASSQVGTGGRNTGELFF. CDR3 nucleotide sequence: TGCGCCAGCAGCCAAGTTGGGACAGGGGGCAGGAACACCGGGGAGCTGTTTTTT.

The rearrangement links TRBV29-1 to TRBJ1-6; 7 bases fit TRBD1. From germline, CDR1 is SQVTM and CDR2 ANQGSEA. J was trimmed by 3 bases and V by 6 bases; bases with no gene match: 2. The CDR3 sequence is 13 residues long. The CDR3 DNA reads TGCAGCGTAGGGACAGACTATAATTCACCCCTCCACTTT. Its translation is CSVGTDYNSPLHF.

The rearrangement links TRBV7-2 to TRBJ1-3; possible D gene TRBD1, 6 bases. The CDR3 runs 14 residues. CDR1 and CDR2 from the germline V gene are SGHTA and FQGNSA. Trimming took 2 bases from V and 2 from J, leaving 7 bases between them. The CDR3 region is CASSLTGTGNTIYF. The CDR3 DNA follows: TGTGCCAGCAGCTTAACAGGGACTGGAAACACCATATATTTT.

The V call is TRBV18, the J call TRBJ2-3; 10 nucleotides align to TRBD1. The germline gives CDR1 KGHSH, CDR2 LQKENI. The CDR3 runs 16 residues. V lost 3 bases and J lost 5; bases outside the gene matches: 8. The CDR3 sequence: CASSPSGTGDRDTQYF. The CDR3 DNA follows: TGTGCCAGCTCACCGTCCGGGACAGGGGATAGAGATACGCAGTATTTT.

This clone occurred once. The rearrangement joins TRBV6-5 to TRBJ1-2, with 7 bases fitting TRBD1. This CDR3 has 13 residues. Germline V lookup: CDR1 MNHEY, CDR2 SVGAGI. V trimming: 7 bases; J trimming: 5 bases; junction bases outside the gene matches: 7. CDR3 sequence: CASKGQPSYGYTF. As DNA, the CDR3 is TGTGCCAGCAAGGGACAGCCTTCTTATGGCTACACCTTC.

The CDR3 DNA reads as TGCGCCAGCAGTGGACCCGGGACAGGGGGCAGTGAGCAGTTCTTC. Protein product: CASSGPGTGGSEQFF. The V call is TRBV10-1, the J call TRBJ2-1, with TRBD1 matching over 12 bases. The CDR3 covers 15 residues. The ends lost 4 bases at V and 9 bases at J; junction bases unmatched: 7. Germline V gene sequence: CDR1 WNHNN, CDR2 SYGVQD (reference sequence).

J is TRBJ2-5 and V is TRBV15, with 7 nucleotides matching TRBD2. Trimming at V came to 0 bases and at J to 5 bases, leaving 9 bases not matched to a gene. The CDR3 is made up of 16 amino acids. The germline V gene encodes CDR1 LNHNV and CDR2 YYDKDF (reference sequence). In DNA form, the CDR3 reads TGTGCCACCAGCAGAGATCCCTCGGGGAGGGCCGAGACCCAGTACTTC. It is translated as CATSRDPSGRAETQYF.

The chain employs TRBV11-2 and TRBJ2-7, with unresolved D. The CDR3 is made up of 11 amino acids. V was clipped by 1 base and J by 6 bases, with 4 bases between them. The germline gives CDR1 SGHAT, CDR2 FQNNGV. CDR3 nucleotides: TGTGCCAGCAGCTTAGTATCCGAGCAGTACTTC. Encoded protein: CASSLVSEQYF.

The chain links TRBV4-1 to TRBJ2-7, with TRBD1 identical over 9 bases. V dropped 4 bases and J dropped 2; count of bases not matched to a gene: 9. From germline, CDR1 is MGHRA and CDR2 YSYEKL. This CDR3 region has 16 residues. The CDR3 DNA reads TGCGCCAGCAGCCTTTCGGGACAGGGCCAGCCCTACGAGCAGTACTTC. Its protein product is CASSLSGQGQPYEQYF.

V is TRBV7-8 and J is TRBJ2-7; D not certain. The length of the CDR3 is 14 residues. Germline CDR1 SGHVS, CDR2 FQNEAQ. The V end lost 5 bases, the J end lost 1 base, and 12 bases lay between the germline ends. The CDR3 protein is CASSRPGSSYEQYF. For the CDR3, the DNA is TGTGCCAGCAGCCGTCCAGGTAGTTCCTACGAGCAGTACTTC.

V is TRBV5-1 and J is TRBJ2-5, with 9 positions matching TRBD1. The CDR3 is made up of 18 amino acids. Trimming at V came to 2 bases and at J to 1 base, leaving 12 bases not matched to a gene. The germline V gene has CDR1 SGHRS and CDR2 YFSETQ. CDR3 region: CASSLNIQGAGFQETQYF. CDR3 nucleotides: TGCGCCAGCAGCTTAAATATACAGGGGGCTGGTTTCCAAGAGACCCAGTACTTC.

The CDR3 sequence is CASSVRVGGTWEQYF. The CDR3 bases are TGTGCCAGCAGTGTTCGGGTCGGGGGGACCTGGGAGCAGTACTTC. V gene TRBV7-2 combines with J gene TRBJ2-7, with 7 bases identical to TRBD2. The CDR3 runs to 15 residues. Looked up from germline, CDR1 is SGHTA and CDR2 is FQGNSA. Germline trimming cut 6 bases from V and 7 bases from J; bases unmatched to any gene: 15.

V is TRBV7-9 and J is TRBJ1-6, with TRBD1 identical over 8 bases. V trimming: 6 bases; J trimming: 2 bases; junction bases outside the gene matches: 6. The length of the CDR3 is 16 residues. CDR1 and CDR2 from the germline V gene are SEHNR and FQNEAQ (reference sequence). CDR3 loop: CASRVQGGAYNSPLHF. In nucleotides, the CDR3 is TGTGCCAGCAGGGTACAGGGGGGCGCCTATAATTCACCCCTCCACTTT. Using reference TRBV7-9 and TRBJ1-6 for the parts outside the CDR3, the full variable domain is DTGVSQNPRHKITKRGQNVTFRCDPISEHNRLYWYRQTLGQGPEFLTYFQNEAQLEKSRLLSDRFSAERPKGSFSTLEIQRTEQGDSAMYLCASRVQGGAYNSPLHFGNGTRLTVT.

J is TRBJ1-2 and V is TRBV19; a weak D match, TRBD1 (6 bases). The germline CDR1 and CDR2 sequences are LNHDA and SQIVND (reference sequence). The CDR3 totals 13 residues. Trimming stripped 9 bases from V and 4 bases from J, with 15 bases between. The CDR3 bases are TGTGCCAGCACCCGGGACACTCGCTATGGCTACACCTTC. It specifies CASTRDTRYGYTF.

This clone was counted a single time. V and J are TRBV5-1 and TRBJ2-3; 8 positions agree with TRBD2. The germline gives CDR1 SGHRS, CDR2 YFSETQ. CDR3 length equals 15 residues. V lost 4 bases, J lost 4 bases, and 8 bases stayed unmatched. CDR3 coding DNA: TGCGCCAGCAGCGGAGGGACTAGAGGCCCAGATACGCAGTATTTT. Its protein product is CASSGGTRGPDTQYF.

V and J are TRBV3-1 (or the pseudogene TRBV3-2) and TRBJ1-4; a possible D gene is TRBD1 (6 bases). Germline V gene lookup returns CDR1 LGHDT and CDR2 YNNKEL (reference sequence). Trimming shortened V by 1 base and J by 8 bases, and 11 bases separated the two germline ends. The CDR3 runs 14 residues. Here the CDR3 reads CASSQGGGREKLFF. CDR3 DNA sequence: TGTGCCAGCAGCCAAGGAGGGGGAAGAGAAAAACTGTTTTTT.

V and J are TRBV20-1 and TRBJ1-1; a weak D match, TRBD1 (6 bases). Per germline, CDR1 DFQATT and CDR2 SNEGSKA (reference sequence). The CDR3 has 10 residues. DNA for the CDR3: TGCAGAACCCAGGGGACTGAAGCTTTCTTT. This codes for CRTQGTEAFF.

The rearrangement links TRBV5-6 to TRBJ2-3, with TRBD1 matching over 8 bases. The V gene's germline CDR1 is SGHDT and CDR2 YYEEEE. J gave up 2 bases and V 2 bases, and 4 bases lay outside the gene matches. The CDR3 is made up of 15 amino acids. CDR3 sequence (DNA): TGTGCCAGCAGCTTCTACAGGGGGTCCACAGATACGCAGTATTTT. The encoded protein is CASSFYRGSTDTQYF.

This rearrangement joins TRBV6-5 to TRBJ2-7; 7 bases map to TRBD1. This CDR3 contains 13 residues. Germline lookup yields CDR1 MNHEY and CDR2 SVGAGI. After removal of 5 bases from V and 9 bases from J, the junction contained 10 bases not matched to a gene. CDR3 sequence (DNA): TGTGCCAGCAGTCCCGACAGGGATGTGTCGCAGTACTTC. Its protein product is CASSPDRDVSQYF.

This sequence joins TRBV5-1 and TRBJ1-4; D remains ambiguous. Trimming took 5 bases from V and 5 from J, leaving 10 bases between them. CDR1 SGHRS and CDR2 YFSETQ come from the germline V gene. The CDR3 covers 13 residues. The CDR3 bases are TGCGCCAGCAGTGGGGAGGAGAATGAAAAACTGTTTTTT. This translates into CASSGEENEKLFF.

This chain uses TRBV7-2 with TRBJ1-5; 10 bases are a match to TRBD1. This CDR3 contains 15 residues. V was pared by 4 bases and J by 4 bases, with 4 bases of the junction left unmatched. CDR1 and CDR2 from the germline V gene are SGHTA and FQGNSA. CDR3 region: CASSWGTGENQPQHF. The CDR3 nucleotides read TGTGCCAGCAGCTGGGGGACAGGGGAAAATCAGCCCCAGCATTTT.

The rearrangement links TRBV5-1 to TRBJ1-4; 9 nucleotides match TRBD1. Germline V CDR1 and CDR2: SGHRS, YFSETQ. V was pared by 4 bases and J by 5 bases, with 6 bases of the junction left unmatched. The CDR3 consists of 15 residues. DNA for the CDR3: TGCGCCAGCAGCAGAACCGGACAGGGGAATGAAAAACTGTTTTTT. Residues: CASSRTGQGNEKLFF.

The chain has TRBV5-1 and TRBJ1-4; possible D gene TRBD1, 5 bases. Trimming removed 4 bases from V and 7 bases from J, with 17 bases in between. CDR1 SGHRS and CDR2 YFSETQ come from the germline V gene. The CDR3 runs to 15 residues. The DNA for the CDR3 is TGCGCCAGCAGCCCTAGGGACTCCAGAGGTGAAAAACTGTTTTTT. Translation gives CASSPRDSRGEKLFF. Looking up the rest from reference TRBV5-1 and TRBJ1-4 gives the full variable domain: KAGVTQTPRYLIKTRGQQVTLSCSPISGHRSVSWYQQTPGQGLQFLFEYFSETQRNKGNFPGRFSGRQFSNSRSEMNVSTLELGDSALYLCASSPRDSRGEKLFFGSGTQLSVL.

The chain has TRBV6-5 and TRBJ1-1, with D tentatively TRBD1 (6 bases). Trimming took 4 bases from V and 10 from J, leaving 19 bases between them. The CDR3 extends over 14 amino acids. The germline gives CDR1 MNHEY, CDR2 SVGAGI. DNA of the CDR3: TGTGCCAGCAGTTCCCTACAGGGTGAAGGAGGAGCTTTCTTT. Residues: CASSSLQGEGGAFF.

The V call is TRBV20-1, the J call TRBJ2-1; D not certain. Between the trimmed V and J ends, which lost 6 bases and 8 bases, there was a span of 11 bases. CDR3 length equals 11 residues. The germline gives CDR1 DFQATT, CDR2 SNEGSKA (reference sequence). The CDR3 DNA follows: TGCAGTGCCCGACCTCTAGATGAGCAGTTCTTC. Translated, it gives CSARPLDEQFF.

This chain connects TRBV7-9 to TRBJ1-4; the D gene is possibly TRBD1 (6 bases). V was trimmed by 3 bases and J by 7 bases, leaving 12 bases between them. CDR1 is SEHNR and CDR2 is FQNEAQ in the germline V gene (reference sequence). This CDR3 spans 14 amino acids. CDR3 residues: CASSFVQGSEKLFF. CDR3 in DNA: TGTGCCAGCAGCTTCGTACAGGGAAGTGAAAAACTGTTTTTT.